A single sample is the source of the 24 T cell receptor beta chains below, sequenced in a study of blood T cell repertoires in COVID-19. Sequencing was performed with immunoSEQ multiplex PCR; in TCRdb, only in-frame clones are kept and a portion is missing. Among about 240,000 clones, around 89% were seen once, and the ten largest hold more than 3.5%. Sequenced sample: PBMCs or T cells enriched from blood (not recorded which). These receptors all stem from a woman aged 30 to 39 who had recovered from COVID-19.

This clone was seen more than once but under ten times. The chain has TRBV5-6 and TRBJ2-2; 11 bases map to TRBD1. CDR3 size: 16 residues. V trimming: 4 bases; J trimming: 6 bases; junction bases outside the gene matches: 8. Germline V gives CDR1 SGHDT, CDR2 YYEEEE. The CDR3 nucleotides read TGTGCCAGCAGCCCGGGGACAGGGGGGGGCCCCGGGGAGCTGTTTTTT. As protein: CASSPGTGGGPGELFF.

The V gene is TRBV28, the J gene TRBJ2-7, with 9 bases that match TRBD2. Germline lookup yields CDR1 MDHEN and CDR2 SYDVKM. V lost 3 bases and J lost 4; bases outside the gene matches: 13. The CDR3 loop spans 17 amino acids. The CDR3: CASSFGAWASGKYEQYF. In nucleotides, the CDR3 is TGTGCCAGCAGTTTTGGGGCTTGGGCTAGCGGGAAATACGAGCAGTACTTC.

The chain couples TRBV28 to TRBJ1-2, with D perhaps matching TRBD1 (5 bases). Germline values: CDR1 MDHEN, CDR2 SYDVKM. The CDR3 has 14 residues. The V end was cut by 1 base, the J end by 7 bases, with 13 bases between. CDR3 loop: CASSLSRGIFGYTF. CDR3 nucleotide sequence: TGTGCCAGCAGTTTATCTAGGGGCATATTTGGCTACACCTTC.

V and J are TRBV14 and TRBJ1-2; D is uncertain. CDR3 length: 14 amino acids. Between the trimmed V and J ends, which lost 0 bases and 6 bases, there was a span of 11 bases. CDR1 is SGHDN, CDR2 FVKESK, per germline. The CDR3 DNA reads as TGTGCCAGCAGCCAAGATGTAAGAGTCGATGGCTACACCTTC. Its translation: CASSQDVRVDGYTF.

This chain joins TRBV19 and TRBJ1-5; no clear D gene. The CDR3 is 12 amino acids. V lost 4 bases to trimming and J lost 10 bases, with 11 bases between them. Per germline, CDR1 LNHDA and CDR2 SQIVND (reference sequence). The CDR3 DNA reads TGTGCCAGTAGTAAGCCATTAAGCCCCCAGCATTTT. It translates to CASSKPLSPQHF.

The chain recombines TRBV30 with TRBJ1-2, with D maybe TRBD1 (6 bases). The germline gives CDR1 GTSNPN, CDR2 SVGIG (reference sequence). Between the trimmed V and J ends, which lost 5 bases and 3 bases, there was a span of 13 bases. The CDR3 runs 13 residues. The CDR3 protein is CAWVTGSHYGYTF. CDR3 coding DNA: TGTGCCTGGGTTACAGGGTCCCACTATGGCTACACCTTC. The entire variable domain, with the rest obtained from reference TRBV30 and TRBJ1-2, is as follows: SQTIHQWPATLVQPVGSPLSLECTVEGTSNPNLYWYRQAAGRGLQLLFYSVGIGQISSEVPQNLSASRPQDRQFILSSKKLLLSDSGFYLCAWVTGSHYGYTFGSGTRLTVV.

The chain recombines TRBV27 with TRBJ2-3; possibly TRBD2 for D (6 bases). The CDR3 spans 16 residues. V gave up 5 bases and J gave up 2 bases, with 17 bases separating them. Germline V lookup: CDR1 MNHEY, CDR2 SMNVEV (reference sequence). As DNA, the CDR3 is TGTGCCAGCAGTAGGATTAGCGGACGCTCCACAGATACGCAGTATTTT. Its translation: CASSRISGRSTDTQYF.

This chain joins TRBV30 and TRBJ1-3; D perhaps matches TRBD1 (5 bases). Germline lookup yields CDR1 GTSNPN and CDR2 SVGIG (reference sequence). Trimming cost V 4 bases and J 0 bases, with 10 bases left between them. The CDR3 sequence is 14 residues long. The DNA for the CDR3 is TGTGCCTGGACAGGGCTAACCTCTGGAAACACCATATATTTT. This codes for CAWTGLTSGNTIYF.

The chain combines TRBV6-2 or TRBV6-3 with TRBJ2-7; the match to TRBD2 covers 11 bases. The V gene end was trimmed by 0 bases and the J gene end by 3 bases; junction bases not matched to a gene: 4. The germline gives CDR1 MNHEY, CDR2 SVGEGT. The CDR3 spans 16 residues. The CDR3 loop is CASSYSKTSGNYEQYF. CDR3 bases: TGTGCCAGCAGTTACTCGAAGACTAGCGGGAACTACGAGCAGTACTTC.

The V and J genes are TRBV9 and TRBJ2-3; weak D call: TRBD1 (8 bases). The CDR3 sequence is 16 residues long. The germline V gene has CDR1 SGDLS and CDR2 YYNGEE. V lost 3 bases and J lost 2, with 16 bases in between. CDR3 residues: CASSAGGGRTTDTQYF. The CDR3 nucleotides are TGTGCCAGCAGCGCAGGGGGCGGGAGAACCACAGATACGCAGTATTTT.

Here the CDR3 DNA reads TGTGCTTGTGGGCGGGAGGGCGTCCATGAGCAGTTCTTC. Protein: CACGREGVHEQFF. This chain links TRBV11-3 with TRBJ2-1, with TRBD2 matching 9 bases. In germline, CDR1 is SGHNT, CDR2 YENEEA. The CDR3 runs 13 residues.

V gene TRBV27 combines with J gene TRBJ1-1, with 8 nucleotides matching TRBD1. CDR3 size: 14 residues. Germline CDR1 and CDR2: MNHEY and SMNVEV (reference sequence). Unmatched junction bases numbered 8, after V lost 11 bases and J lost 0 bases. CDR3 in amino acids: CASYRGIMNTEAFF. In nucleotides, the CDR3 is TGTGCCTCCTACAGGGGGATCATGAACACTGAAGCTTTCTTT.

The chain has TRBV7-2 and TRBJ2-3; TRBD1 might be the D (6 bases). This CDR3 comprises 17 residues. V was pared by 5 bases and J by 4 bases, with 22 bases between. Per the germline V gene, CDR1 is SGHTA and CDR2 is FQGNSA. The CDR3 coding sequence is TGTGCCAGCAGCCTTCAGGGGTCCAGCGGTTCAGCAGATACGCAGTATTTT. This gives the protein CASSLQGSSGSADTQYF.

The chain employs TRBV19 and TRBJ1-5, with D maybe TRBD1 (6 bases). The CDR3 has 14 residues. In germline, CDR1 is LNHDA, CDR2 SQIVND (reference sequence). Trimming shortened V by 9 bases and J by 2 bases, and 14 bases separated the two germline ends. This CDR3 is CASRGRGRNQPQHF. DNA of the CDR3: TGTGCCAGCAGGGGCCGCGGGCGCAATCAGCCCCAGCATTTT.

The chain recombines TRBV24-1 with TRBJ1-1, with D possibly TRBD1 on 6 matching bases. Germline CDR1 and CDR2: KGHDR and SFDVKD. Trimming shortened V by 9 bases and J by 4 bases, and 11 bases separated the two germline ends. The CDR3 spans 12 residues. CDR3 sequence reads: CATFRGSTEAFF. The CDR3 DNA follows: TGTGCCACCTTTAGGGGGAGCACTGAAGCTTTCTTT.

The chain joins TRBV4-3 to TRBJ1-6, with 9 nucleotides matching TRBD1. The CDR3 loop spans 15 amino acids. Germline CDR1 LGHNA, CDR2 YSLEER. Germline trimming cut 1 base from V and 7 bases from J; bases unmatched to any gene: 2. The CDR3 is CASSQGTGGNSPLHF. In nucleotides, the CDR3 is TGCGCCAGCAGCCAAGGTACAGGGGGCAATTCACCCCTCCACTTT.

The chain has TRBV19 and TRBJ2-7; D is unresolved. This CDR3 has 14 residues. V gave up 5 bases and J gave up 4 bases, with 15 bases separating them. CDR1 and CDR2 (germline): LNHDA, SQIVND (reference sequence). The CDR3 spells CASSLAWSGYEQYF. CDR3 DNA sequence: TGTGCCAGTAGTTTGGCTTGGTCGGGTTACGAGCAGTACTTC.

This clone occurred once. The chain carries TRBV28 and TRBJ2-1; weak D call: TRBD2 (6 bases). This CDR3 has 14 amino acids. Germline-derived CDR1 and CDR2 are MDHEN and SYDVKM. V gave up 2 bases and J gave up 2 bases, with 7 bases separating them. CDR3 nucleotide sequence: TGTGCCAGCAGTTTAGGCGGGGCCTACAATGAGCAGTTCTTC. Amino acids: CASSLGGAYNEQFF.

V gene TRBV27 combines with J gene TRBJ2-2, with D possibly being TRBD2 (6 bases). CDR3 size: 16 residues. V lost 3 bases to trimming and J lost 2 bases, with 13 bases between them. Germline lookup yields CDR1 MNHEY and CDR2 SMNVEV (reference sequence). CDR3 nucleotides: TGTGCCAGCAGTTTCCTTAGCGGATACAACACCGGGGAGCTGTTTTTT. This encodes CASSFLSGYNTGELFF.

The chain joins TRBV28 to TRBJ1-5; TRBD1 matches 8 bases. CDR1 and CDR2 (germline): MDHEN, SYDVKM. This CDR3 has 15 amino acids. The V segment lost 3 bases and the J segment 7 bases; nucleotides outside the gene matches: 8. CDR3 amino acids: CASSFPDRVSQPQHF. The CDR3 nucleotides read TGTGCCAGCAGTTTTCCGGACAGGGTAAGCCAGCCCCAGCATTTT.

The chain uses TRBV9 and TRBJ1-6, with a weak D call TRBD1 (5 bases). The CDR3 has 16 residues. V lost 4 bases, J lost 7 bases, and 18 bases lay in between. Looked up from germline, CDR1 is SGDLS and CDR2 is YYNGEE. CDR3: CASSPRPRVENSPLHF. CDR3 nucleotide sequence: TGTGCCAGCAGCCCCCGGCCCAGGGTTGAGAATTCACCCCTCCACTTT. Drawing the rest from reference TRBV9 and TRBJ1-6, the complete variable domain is DSGVTQTPKHLITATGQRVTLRCSPRSGDLSVYWYQQSLDQGLQFLIQYYNGEERAKGNILERFSAQQFPDLHSELNLSSLELGDSALYFCASSPRPRVENSPLHFGNGTRLTVT.

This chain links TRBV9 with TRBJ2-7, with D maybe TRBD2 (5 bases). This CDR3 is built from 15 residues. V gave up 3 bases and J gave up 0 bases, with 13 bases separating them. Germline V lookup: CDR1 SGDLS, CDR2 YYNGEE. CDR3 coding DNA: TGTGCCAGCAGCGCGGGGTCGCGTGCCTCCTACGAGCAGTACTTC. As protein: CASSAGSRASYEQYF.

As DNA, the CDR3 is TGTGCCATCAGCCTCTCCCATGGGCAGGGGGCAACCGGGGAGCTGTTTTTT. It yields the protein CAISLSHGQGATGELFF. The chain couples TRBV10-3 to TRBJ2-2; the match to TRBD1 covers 8 bases. Germline V CDR1 and CDR2: ENHRY, SYGVKD. With 6 bases clipped from V and 5 bases from J, the junction kept 14 bases outside the gene matches. The CDR3 is made up of 17 amino acids.

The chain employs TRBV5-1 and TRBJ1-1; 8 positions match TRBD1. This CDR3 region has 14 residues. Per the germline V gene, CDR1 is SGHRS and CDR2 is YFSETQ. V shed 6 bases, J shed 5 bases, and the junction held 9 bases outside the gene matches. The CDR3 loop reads CASNRDRPGTEAFF. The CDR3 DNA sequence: TGCGCCAGCAACAGGGACAGGCCGGGGACTGAAGCTTTCTTT.